Listed below are T cell receptor beta chains from one sample, sequenced in a study of T cell repertoires in cytomegalovirus infection. TCRdb itself ran the reads through MiXCR, one entry per CDR3 protein. The sample lists about 230,000 distinct CDR3 sequences, about 5.9% seen once, with 5.5% to 6.5% in the top ten. The sequenced material came from PBMCs. Receptors originate from a human donor in good health (CMV status not recorded). Some clones in this sample may be carry-over from other donors' samples. The CDR3 runs from the conserved cysteine through the conserved F or W. The size field is filled for only some rows; it gives once, few, many or a size class.

clone_size,v_call,j_call,cdr3_aa
many,TRBV7-2,TRBJ1-2,CASSLGDRGGGYTF
-,TRBV6-2/TRBV6-3,TRBJ1-5,CASSYQSMRDQPQHF
many,TRBV20-1,TRBJ2-5,CSVQKQGSETQYF
many,TRBV6-2/TRBV6-3,TRBJ2-7,CASSSRGTYEQYF
-,TRBV20-1,TRBJ2-5,CSARDPGTQETQYF
many,TRBV11-2,TRBJ2-1,CASSLSYNEQFF
many,TRBV4-3,TRBJ2-5,CASSQDSGNQETQYF
many,TRBV14,TRBJ2-6,CASSHFSLIGLGSGANVLTF
many,TRBV6-6,TRBJ1-2,CASSYGLDSTNGYTF
many,TRBV6-1,TRBJ2-3,CASMMGGRPTDTQYF
few,TRBV20-1,TRBJ1-2,CSARYRGPTPWGYTF
many,TRBV5-6,TRBJ1-5,CASSFFRSNQPQHF
many,TRBV6-5,TRBJ1-6,CASSYGFNSPLHF
many,TRBV24-1,TRBJ1-1,CATSDSGRGETEAFF
many,TRBV14,TRBJ1-1,CASSQTGASTEAFF
many,TRBV6-1,TRBJ2-1,CASTRTGGGEQFF
many,TRBV20-1,TRBJ1-2,CSARDQGEGGYTF
-,TRBV20-1,TRBJ2-7,CSAPTGFSYEQYF
many,TRBV7-2,TRBJ2-1,CASSRRQFSYNEQFF
many,TRBV5-1,TRBJ1-5,CASKLGHVSNQPQHF
many,TRBV7-2,TRBJ2-1,CASSPTVPGFYNEQFF
-,TRBV29-1,TRBJ1-1,CSTKGHHEAFF
many,TRBV6-2/TRBV6-3,TRBJ2-2,CASSYMESLRTGELFF
many,TRBV29-1,TRBJ2-7,CSVEGGGNGEQYF
many,TRBV28,TRBJ2-1,CASARGGGKWDEQFF
many,TRBV19,TRBJ1-6,CASSNGGTYNSPLHF
many,TRBV19,TRBJ1-2,CASSIYRGIVSNYGYTF
many,TRBV29-1,TRBJ2-3,CSVEGQIRTDTQYF
-,TRBV14,TRBJ2-7,CASSQRASPHEQYF
many,TRBV6-1,TRBJ1-1,CASSSLKLRMNTEAFF
many,TRBV19,TRBJ1-1,CASSIGGALMNTEAFF
-,TRBV14,TRBJ1-1,CASSPRTGEVTEAFF
many,TRBV20-1,TRBJ2-7,CSARQGGYYEQYF
-,TRBV20-1,TRBJ2-1,CSARVWGQGNYNEQFF
many,TRBV3-1,TRBJ1-5,CASSQEGFGQPQHF
-,TRBV28,TRBJ1-1,CASSLPYGEMNTEAFF
many,TRBV6-2/TRBV6-3,TRBJ1-1,CASSYYRLGAQAFF
few,TRBV20-1,TRBJ1-1,CSANQGFEAFF
many,TRBV20-1,TRBJ2-7,CSARDLGSLYEQYF
many,TRBV19,TRBJ1-4,CASSTGRNNEKLFF
many,TRBV12-3/TRBV12-4,TRBJ1-2,CASSYLPTGIANYGYTF
many,TRBV6-2/TRBV6-3,TRBJ2-2,CASSPGRSNTGELLF
many,TRBV7-2,TRBJ2-7,CASSLKPTYEQYF
few,TRBV20-1,TRBJ2-2,CSASLLAGGTGELFF
-,TRBV20-1,TRBJ2-6,CSASSGTGANVLTF
many,TRBV7-2,TRBJ2-2,CASSFPTGRPGGELFF
many,TRBV12-3/TRBV12-4,TRBJ1-1,CASSLSPPSWTGNTEAFF
many,TRBV6-1,TRBJ2-7,CASSEAYGEYEQYF
-,TRBV29-1,TRBJ1-4,CSVGMGLEGEKLFF
many,TRBV7-8,TRBJ1-4,CASSLALSVTGFEKLFF
-,TRBV15,TRBJ1-4,CATSRDDGYEKLFF
many,TRBV20-1,TRBJ1-4,CSARETRTVEKLFF
many,TRBV12-3/TRBV12-4,TRBJ1-5,CASSPDGYSNQPQHF
few,TRBV12-3/TRBV12-4,TRBJ2-2,CAAGPQGTTGELFF